This is a list of T cell receptor beta chains from one sample in a study of a mutant IDH1 vaccine in newly diagnosed glioma. These receptors have no known antigen. Profiled with immunoSEQ multiplex PCR; TCRdb holds only in-frame clones, not every one. The sample lists 52,000 or so clones; 80% were seen once. The starting material was PBMCs, obtained from a glioma patient whose treatment included an IDH1 peptide vaccine. These receptors were collected from a middle-aged man with glioma. CDR3s include the opening cysteine and the closing phenylalanine or tryptophan. Each record gives: V gene, clone size, J gene, D gene, CDR3 protein, CDR3 DNA. The D gene is left open where the match is weak. Clone size is not always given. Where it is, it says once, few, many or a class for expanded clones.

>TRBV21-1|-|TRBJ1-2|-
CASSGKVGEINYGYTF
TGTGCCAGCAGCGGAAAAGTGGGGGAGATTAACTATGGCTACACCTTC
>TRBV19|once|TRBJ1-5|-
CASSMVQKSNQPQHF
TGTGCCAGTAGTATGGTCCAGAAAAGCAATCAGCCCCAGCATTTT
>TRBV2|few|TRBJ1-6|-
CASSEERDNSPLHF
TGTGCCAGCAGTGAGGAACGGGATAATTCACCCCTCCACTTT
>TRBV7-2|-|TRBJ1-6|TRBD1
CASSPKGQGTHRSTPLHF
TGTGCCAGCAGCCCCAAGGGACAGGGGACCCACCGGTCGACACCCCTCCACTTT
>TRBV2|once|TRBJ2-6|-
CASRVGSGANVLTF
TGTGCCAGCAGGGTGGGCTCTGGGGCCAACGTCCTGACTTTC
>TRBV6-1|-|TRBJ1-1|-
CASSHTWNTEAFF
TGTGCCAGCAGCCATACATGGAACACTGAAGCTTTCTTT
>TRBV5-8|-|TRBJ1-5|TRBD1
CASSWDRGKTRNQPQHF
TGTGCCAGCAGCTGGGACAGGGGGAAAACTCGCAATCAGCCCCAGCATTTT
>TRBV2|-|TRBJ2-3|-
CASNQQRNTDTQYF
TGTGCCAGCAATCAACAGCGGAACACAGATACGCAGTATTTT
>TRBV2|-|TRBJ1-6|TRBD1
CASRTGTNSPLHF
TGTGCCAGCAGGACAGGGACTAATTCACCCCTCCACTTT
>TRBV9|-|TRBJ2-3|-
CASNIGTGTDTQYF
TGTGCCAGCAATATCGGGACTGGCACAGATACGCAGTATTTT
>TRBV27|-|TRBJ1-4|-
CASSSWGLRGEKLFF
TGTGCCAGCAGTTCCTGGGGGTTGAGGGGGGAAAAACTGTTTTTT
>TRBV5-1|-|TRBJ2-3|-
CASSLIEGSADTQYF
TGCGCCAGCAGCTTGATAGAGGGGAGCGCAGATACGCAGTATTTT
>TRBV4-1|-|TRBJ2-2|TRBD1
CASSQADRAGELFF
TGCGCCAGCAGCCAAGCGGACAGGGCCGGGGAGCTGTTTTTT
>TRBV20-1|many|TRBJ2-7|-
CSALQGSRQYF
TGCAGTGCTTTACAGGGAAGTAGGCAGTACTTC
>TRBV13|-|TRBJ1-6|-
CASSKSGISYNSPLHF
TGTGCCAGCAGTAAATCCGGGATCTCCTATAATTCACCCCTCCACTTT
>TRBV27|-|TRBJ1-4|-
CASRQIGTNEKLFF
TGTGCCAGCCGACAGATAGGAACTAATGAAAAACTGTTTTTT
>TRBV7-8|-|TRBJ1-1|-
CASSFQGESGNTEAFF
TGTGCCAGCAGCTTTCAGGGCGAGTCGGGGAACACTGAAGCTTTCTTT
>TRBV6-5|-|TRBJ2-1|-
CASSYEGGLPYNEQFF
TGTGCCAGCAGTTACGAGGGTGGATTACCCTACAATGAGCAGTTCTTC
>TRBV16|-|TRBJ2-7|-
CASSLAGWGEQYF
TGTGCCAGCAGCCTTGCGGGATGGGGCGAGCAGTACTTC
>TRBV10-3|-|TRBJ1-2|-
CAISGGTSNYGYTF
TGTGCCATCAGTGGGGGGACTTCTAACTATGGCTACACCTTC
>TRBV6-7|-|TRBJ1-5|-
CASIWRMSNQPQHF
TGTGCCAGCATTTGGCGGATGAGCAATCAGCCCCAGCATTTT
>TRBV5-8|-|TRBJ2-5|TRBD1
CASSLRKPPRTGRETQYF
TGTGCCAGCAGCTTGCGGAAACCTCCGAGGACAGGGCGAGAGACCCAGTACTTC
>TRBV5-1|-|TRBJ1-2|-
CASSKAGTGNYGYTF
TGCGCCAGCAGCAAAGCCGGGACGGGAAACTATGGCTACACCTTC
>TRBV5-1|-|TRBJ2-7|-
CASSLAGRSYEQYF
TGCGCCAGCAGCTTGGCCGGAAGAAGCTACGAGCAGTACTTC
>TRBV5-8|-|TRBJ2-7|TRBD1
CASSPRTGGFYEQYF
TGTGCCAGCAGCCCCCGGACAGGGGGCTTTTACGAGCAGTACTTC
>TRBV13|once|TRBJ2-3|-
CASSLGRIIDTQYF
TGTGCCAGCAGCTTAGGAAGGATCATCGATACGCAGTATTTT
>TRBV6-1|once|TRBJ1-5|-
CASSEAEGLDRQPQHF
TGTGCCAGCAGTGAAGCCGAGGGTCTTGACAGGCAGCCCCAGCATTTT
>TRBV19|-|TRBJ2-3|-
CATRRGATTDTQYF
TGTGCCACACGGAGGGGGGCCACCACAGATACGCAGTATTTT
>TRBV27|-|TRBJ2-3|TRBD2
CASSSWGGDTQYF
TGTGCCAGCAGTTCCTGGGGAGGGGATACGCAGTATTTT
>TRBV5-1|few|TRBJ1-1|-
CASSFVGNTEAFF
TGCGCCAGCAGCTTCGTAGGGAACACTGAAGCTTTCTTT
>TRBV2|-|TRBJ2-1|-
CASTRKSSYNEQFF
TGTGCCAGCACCCGCAAGAGCTCCTACAATGAGCAGTTCTTC